This entry is about one T cell receptor (beta chain). Clinical history reported by participants formed the basis on which cohorts were assigned. This sample was included in a study of blood T cell repertoires in COVID-19. Assay used: immunoSEQ multiplex PCR; TCRdb lists only in-frame clones, some missing. The repertoire has 200,000 to 300,000 clones, roughly 89% of them found once; the top ten carry 3.5% to 5%. This sequence originates from a woman in her twenties or thirties who had recovered from COVID-19. Sequenced material: PBMCs or T cells enriched from blood (not recorded which).

CDR3 residues: CASSPQGAGNTIYF. The CDR3 coding sequence is TGTGCCAGCTCACCACAGGGGGCTGGAAACACCATATATTTT. The rearrangement uses TRBV18 and TRBJ1-3; perhaps TRBD1 as D (6 bases). The CDR3 contains 14 residues. Trimming pared 1 base from V and 2 bases from J, leaving 6 bases between. From germline, CDR1 is KGHSH and CDR2 LQKENI.